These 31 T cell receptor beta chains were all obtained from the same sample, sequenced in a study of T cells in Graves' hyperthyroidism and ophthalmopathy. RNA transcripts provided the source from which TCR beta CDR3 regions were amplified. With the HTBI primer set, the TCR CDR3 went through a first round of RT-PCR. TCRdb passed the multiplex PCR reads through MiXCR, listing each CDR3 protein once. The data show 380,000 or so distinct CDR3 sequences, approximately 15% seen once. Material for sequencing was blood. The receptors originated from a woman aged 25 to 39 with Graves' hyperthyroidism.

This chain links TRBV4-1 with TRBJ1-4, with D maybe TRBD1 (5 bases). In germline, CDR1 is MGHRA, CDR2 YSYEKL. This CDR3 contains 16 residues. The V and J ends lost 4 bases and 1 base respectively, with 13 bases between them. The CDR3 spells CASSPLSGGTNEKLFF. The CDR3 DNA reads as TGCGCCAGCAGCCCCCTTTCGGGGGGAACTAATGAAAAACTGTTTTTT.

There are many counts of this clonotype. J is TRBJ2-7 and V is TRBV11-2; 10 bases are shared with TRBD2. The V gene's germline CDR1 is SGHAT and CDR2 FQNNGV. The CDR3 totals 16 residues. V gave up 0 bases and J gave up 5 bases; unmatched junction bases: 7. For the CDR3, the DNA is TGTGCCAGCAGCTTAGATCCCCCTAGCGGGAGTCACGAGCAGTACTTC. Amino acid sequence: CASSLDPPSGSHEQYF. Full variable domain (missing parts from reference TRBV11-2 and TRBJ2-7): EAGVAQSPRYKIIEKRQSVAFWCNPISGHATLYWYQQILGQGPKLLIQFQNNGVVDDSQLPKDRFSAERLKGVDSTLKIQPAKLEDSAVYLCASSLDPPSGSHEQYFGPGTRLTVT.

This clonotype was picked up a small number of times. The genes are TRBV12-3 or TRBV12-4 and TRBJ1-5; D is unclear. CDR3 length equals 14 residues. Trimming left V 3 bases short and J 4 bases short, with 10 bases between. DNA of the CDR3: TGTGCCAGCAGTTTGTGGCAGGCTAATCAGCCCCAGCATTTT. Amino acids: CASSLWQANQPQHF.

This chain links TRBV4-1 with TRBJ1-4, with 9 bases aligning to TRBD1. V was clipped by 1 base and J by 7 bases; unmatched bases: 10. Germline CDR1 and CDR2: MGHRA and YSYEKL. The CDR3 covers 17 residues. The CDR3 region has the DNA TGCGCCAGCAGCCAAGGGTTCTCCGGGACAGGGTTTGAAAAACTGTTTTTT. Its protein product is CASSQGFSGTGFEKLFF.

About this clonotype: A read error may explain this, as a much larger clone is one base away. CDR3 protein: CAGSLKTGGRSQPQHF. The DNA for the CDR3 is TGTGCCGGCAGCTTAAAAACAGGGGGCCGGAGTCAGCCCCAGCATTTT. The chain joins TRBV28 to TRBJ1-5, with 9 bases fitting TRBD1. CDR1 and CDR2 from the germline V gene are MDHEN and SYDVKM. There are 16 residues in the CDR3.

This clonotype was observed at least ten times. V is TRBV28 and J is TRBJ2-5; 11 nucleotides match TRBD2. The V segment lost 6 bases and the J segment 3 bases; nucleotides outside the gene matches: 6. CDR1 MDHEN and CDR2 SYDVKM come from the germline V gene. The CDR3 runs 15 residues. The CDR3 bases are TGTGCCAGCAGCAAATCGGGACTAGCGGAAGAGACCCAGTACTTC. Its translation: CASSKSGLAEETQYF.

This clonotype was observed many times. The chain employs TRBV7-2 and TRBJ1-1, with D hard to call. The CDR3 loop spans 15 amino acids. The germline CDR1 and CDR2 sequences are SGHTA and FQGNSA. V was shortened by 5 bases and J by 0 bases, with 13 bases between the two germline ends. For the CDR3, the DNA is TGTGCCAGCAGCATCCATACAGTAATGAACACTGAAGCTTTCTTT. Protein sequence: CASSIHTVMNTEAFF.

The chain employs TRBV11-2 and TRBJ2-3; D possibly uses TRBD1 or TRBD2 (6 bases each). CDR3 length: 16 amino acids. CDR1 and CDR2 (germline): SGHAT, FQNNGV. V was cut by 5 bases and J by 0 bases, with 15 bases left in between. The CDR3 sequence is CASSLMGAGSTDTQYF. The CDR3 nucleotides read TGTGCCAGCAGCCTCATGGGGGCGGGGAGCACAGATACGCAGTATTTT.

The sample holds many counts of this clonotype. CDR3 sequence: CASSLGGGRMGVEQYF. The CDR3 DNA is TGTGCCAGCAGCTTAGGCGGGGGACGGATGGGGGTAGAGCAGTACTTC. The chain couples TRBV7-9 to TRBJ2-7; TRBD2 matches 7 bases. The CDR3 loop spans 16 amino acids. The junction had 13 bases not matched to a gene; V was cut back by 1 base and J by 7 bases. Germline V lookup: CDR1 SEHNR, CDR2 FQNEAQ (reference sequence).

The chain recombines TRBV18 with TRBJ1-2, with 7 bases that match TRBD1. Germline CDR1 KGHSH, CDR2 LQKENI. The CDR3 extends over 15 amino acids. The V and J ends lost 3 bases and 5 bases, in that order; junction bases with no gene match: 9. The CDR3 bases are TGTGCCAGCTCACCCGGACAGGCCACCTTTTATGGCTACACCTTC. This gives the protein CASSPGQATFYGYTF.

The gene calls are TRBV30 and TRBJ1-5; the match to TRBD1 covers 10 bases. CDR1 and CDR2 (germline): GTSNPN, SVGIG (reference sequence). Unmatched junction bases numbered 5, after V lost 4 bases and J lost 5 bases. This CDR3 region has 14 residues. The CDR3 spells CAWTQGTGDQPQHF. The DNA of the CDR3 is TGTGCCTGGACCCAGGGGACAGGGGATCAGCCCCAGCATTTT.

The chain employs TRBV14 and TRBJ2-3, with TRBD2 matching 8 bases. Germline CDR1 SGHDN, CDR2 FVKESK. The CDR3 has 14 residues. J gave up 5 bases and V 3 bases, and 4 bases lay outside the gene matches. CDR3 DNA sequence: TGTGCCAGCAGCCAGGGGACTAGAAGAGATACGCAGTATTTT. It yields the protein CASSQGTRRDTQYF.

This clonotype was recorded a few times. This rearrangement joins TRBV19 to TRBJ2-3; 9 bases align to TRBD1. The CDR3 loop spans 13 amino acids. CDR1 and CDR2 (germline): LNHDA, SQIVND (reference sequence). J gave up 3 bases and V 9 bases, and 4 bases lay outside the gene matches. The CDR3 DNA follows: TGTGCCAGCAACAGGGGGCGTACAGATACGCAGTATTTT. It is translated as CASNRGRTDTQYF.

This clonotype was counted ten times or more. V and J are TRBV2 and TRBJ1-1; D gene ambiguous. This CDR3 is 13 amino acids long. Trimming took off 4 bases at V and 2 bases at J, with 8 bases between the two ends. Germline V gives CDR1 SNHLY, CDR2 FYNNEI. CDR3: CASSVEENTEAFF. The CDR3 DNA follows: TGTGCCAGCAGTGTGGAGGAAAACACTGAAGCTTTCTTT.

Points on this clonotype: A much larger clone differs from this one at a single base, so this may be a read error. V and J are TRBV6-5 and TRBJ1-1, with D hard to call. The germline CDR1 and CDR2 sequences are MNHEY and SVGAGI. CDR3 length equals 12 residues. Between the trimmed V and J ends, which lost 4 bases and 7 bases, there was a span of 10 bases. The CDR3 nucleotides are TGTGCCAGCAGTTTAGGTGGTTATGAAGCTTTCTTT. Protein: CASSLGGYEAFF.

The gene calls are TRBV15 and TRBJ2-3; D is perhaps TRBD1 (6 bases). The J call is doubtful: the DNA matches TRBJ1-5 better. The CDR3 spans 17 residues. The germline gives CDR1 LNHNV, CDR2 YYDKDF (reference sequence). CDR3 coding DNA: TGTGCCACCAGCTATACTCGGGACACGGAGATCGCAGATACGCAGCATTTT. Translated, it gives CATSYTRDTEIADTQHF.

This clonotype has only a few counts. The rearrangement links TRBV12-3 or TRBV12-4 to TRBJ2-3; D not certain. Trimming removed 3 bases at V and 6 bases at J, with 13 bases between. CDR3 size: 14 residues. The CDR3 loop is CASSFSSSADTQYF. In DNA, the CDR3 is TGTGCCAGCAGTTTCTCCAGCTCTGCTGATACGCAGTATTTT.

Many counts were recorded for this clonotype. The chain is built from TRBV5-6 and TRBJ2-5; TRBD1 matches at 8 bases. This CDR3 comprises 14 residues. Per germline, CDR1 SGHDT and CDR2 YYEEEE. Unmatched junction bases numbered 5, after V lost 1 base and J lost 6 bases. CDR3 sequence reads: CASSLRQGLKTQYF. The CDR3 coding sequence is TGTGCCAGCAGCTTGCGACAGGGGTTAAAGACCCAGTACTTC.

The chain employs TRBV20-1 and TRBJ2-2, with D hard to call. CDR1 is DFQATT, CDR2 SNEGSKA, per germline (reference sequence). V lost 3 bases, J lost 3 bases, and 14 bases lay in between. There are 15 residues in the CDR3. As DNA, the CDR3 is TGCAGTGCTAGTCAGACCATTTCACACACCGGGGAGCTGTTTTTT. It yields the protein CSASQTISHTGELFF.

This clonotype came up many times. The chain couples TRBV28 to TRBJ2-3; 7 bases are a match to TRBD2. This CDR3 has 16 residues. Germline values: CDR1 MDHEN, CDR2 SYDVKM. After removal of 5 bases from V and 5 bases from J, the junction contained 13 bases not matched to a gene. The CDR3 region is CASSGPSGIGRDTQYF. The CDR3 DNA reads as TGTGCCAGCAGTGGCCCGAGCGGGATAGGGAGAGATACGCAGTATTTT.

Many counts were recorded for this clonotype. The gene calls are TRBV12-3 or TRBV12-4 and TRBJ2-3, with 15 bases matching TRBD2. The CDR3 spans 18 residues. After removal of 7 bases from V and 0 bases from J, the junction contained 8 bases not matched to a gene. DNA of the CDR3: TGTGCCAGCACGGAGGGACTAGCGGGAGGCCTTAGCACAGATACGCAGTATTTT. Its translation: CASTEGLAGGLSTDTQYF.

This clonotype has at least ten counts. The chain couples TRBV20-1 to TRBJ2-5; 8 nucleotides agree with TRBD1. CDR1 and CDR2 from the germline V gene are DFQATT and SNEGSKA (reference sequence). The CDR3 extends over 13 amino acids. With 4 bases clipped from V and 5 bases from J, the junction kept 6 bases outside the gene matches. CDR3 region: CSATGQGFETQYF. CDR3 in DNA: TGCAGTGCTACCGGACAGGGTTTCGAGACCCAGTACTTC.

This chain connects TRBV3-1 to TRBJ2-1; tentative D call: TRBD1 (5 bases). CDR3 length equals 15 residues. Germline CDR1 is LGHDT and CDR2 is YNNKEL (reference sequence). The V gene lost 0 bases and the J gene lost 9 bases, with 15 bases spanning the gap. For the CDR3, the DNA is TGTGCCAGCAGCCAAGAGTGGGGCACTTGGAGTGAGCAGTTCTTC. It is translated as CASSQEWGTWSEQFF.

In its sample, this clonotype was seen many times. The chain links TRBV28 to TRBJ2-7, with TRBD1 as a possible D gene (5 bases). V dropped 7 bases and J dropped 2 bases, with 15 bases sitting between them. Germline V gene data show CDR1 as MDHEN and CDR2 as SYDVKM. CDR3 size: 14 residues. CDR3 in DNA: TGTGCCAGCAATGACAGAAGTACCCCCTACGAGCAGTACTTC. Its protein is CASNDRSTPYEQYF.

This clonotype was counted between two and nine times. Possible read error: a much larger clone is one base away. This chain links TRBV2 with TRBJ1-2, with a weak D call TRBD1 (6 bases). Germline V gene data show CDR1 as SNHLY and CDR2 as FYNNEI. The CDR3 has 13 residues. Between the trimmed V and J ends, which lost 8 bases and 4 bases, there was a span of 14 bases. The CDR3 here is CASDSGGPYGYTF. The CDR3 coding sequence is TGTGCCAGCGATTCCGGGGGCCCCTATGGCTACACCTTC.

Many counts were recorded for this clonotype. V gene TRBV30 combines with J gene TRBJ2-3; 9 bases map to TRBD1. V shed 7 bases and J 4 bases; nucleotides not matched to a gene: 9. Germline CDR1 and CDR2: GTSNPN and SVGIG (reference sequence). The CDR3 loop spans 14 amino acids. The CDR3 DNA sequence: TGTGCCTTAGGGGACAGGGTCTTTGCAGATACGCAGTATTTT. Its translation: CALGDRVFADTQYF. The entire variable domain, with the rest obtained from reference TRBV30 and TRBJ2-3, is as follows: SQTIHQWPATLVQPVGSPLSLECTVEGTSNPNLYWYRQAAGRGLQLLFYSVGIGQISSEVPQNLSASRPQDRQFILSSKKLLLSDSGFYLCALGDRVFADTQYFGPGTRLTVL.

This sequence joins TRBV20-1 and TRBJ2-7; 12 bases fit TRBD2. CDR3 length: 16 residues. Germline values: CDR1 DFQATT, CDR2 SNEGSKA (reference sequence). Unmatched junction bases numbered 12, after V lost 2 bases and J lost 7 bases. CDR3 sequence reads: CSARWGLAGNLMEQYF. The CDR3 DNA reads TGCAGTGCTAGATGGGGACTAGCGGGTAACCTTATGGAGCAGTACTTC.

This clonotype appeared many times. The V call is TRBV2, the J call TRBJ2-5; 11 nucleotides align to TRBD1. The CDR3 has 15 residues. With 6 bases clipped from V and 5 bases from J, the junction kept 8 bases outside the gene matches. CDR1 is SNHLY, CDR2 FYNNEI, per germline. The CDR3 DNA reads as TGTGCCAGCAGGTCGGACAGGGGGCTGGTGGAGACCCAGTACTTC. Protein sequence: CASRSDRGLVETQYF.

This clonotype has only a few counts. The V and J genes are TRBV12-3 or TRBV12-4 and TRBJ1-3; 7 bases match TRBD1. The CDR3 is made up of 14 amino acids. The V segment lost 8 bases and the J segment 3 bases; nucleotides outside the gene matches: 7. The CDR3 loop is CASGGQAGGNTIYF. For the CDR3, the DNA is TGTGCCAGCGGAGGACAGGCGGGTGGAAACACCATATATTTT.

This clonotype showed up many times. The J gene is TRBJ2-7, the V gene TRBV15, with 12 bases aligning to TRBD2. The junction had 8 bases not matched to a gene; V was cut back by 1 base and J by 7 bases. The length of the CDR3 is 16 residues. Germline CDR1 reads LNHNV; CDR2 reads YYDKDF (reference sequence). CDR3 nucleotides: TGTGCCACCAGCAGAGCGCTAGCGGGAGGGCCTATAGAGCAGTACTTC. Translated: CATSRALAGGPIEQYF.

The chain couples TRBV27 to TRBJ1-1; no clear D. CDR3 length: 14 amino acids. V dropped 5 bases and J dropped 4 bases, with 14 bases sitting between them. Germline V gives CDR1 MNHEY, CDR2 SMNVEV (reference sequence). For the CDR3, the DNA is TGTGCCAGCAGTACTCAGGCGTACGTCACTGAAGCTTTCTTT. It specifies CASSTQAYVTEAFF.